Below, 9 T cell receptor beta chains from the same sample are listed, as sequenced in a study of blood T cell repertoires in COVID-19. The method was immunoSEQ multiplex PCR; TCRdb's version includes in-frame clones alone and lacks a portion of them. This table has around 200,000 clones, just under 90% appearing once. The sample taken for sequencing was PBMCs or T cells enriched from blood (not recorded which). These receptors all stem from a man aged 25 to 40 who had recovered from COVID-19.

The CDR3 DNA reads as TGTGCCAGCCGAGCCCCAGGGGGCCCCAGGGATGAGCAGTTCTTC. Its protein product is CASRAPGGPRDEQFF. V usage is TRBV19 and J usage is TRBJ2-1, with 8 nucleotides matching TRBD1. This CDR3 is 15 amino acids long. Losses at the gene ends were 9 bases for V and 8 bases for J; bases not matched to a gene: 15. Germline V gene lookup returns CDR1 LNHDA and CDR2 SQIVND (reference sequence). The entire variable domain, with the rest obtained from reference TRBV19 and TRBJ2-1, is as follows: DGGITQSPKYLFRKEGQNVTLSCEQNLNHDAMYWYRQDPGQGLRLIYYSQIVNDFQKGDIAEGYSVSREKKESFPLTVTSAQKNPTAFYLCASRAPGGPRDEQFFGPGTRLTVL.

This clone was counted only a few times. This chain joins TRBV15 and TRBJ2-4; 11 bases are shared with TRBD2. The CDR3 consists of 14 residues. Germline CDR1 reads LNHNV; CDR2 reads YYDKDF (reference sequence). V trimming: 1 base; J trimming: 9 bases; junction bases outside the gene matches: 2. This CDR3 is CATSRASGGSIQYF. CDR3 coding DNA: TGTGCCACCAGCAGAGCTAGCGGGGGGAGCATTCAGTACTTC. The whole variable domain, filled in from reference TRBV15 and TRBJ2-4, reads DAMVIQNPRYQVTQFGKPVTLSCSQTLNHNVMYWYQQKSSQAPKLLFHYYDKDFNNEADTPDNFQSRRPNTSFCFLDIRSPGLGDTAMYLCATSRASGGSIQYFGAGTRLSVL.

The rearrangement links TRBV21-1 to TRBJ2-7; TRBD2 is the table's D call and was not checked against the DNA. TRBV21-1 is a documented pseudogene. This CDR3 has 18 residues. The CDR3 nucleotides are TGTGCCAGCAGCAACCGAATAAGCACGGCGGGCTTCACCTACGAGCAGTACTTC. Protein sequence: CASSNRISTAGFTYEQYF.

The chain has TRBV6-5 and TRBJ1-2; 7 bases match TRBD1. The CDR3 covers 14 residues. The V segment lost 5 bases and the J segment 2 bases; nucleotides outside the gene matches: 5. The germline V gene has CDR1 MNHEY and CDR2 SVGAGI. CDR3 in amino acids: CASSPGQRNYGYTF. The CDR3 DNA reads TGTGCCAGCAGTCCGGGACAGAGGAACTATGGCTACACCTTC.

The V call is TRBV24-1, the J call TRBJ1-5; TRBD1 aligns across 8 bases. This CDR3 comprises 16 residues. Germline assignment: CDR1 KGHDR and CDR2 SFDVKD. The V and J ends lost 3 bases and 3 bases, in that order; junction bases with no gene match: 6. This CDR3 reads CATSDGGTGYNQPQHF. DNA of the CDR3: TGTGCCACCAGTGATGGCGGGACAGGTTACAATCAGCCCCAGCATTTT.

The V gene is TRBV5-1, the J gene TRBJ2-1; 7 bases map to TRBD1. J gave up 1 base and V 4 bases, and 8 bases lay outside the gene matches. CDR1 is SGHRS, CDR2 YFSETQ, per germline. This CDR3 comprises 16 residues. CDR3 sequence reads: CASSQDRALSYNEQFF. In nucleotides, the CDR3 is TGCGCCAGCAGCCAAGACAGGGCACTATCCTACAATGAGCAGTTCTTC.

The chain has TRBV27 and TRBJ2-3; the match to TRBD2 covers 7 bases. The ends lost 5 bases at V and 7 bases at J; junction bases unmatched: 15. The length of the CDR3 is 16 residues. From germline, CDR1 is MNHEY and CDR2 SMNVEV (reference sequence). In DNA form, the CDR3 reads TGTGCCAGCAGTAACGGAGCGGGATTTCGTTTTAATACGCAGTATTTT. Translated, it gives CASSNGAGFRFNTQYF.

The chain has TRBV6-5 and TRBJ1-3; D is undetermined. CDR3 length equals 13 residues. Germline values: CDR1 MNHEY, CDR2 SVGAGI. V dropped 7 bases and J dropped 2 bases, with 9 bases sitting between them. The CDR3 DNA sequence: TGTGCCAGCATGGCCACCCCTGGAAACACCATATATTTT. Residues: CASMATPGNTIYF.

V gene TRBV7-9 combines with J gene TRBJ2-7; maybe TRBD1 (5 bases). Germline V gene sequence: CDR1 SEHNR, CDR2 FQNEAQ (reference sequence). V shed 2 bases and J shed 4 bases, with 12 bases lying between them. The CDR3 has 14 amino acids. The CDR3: CASSLRQGGYEQYF. The CDR3, as DNA: TGTGCCAGCAGCTTAAGGCAGGGTGGGTACGAGCAGTACTTC.